These 19 T cell receptor beta chains were sequenced from one sample in a study of blood T cell repertoires in COVID-19. Profiling relied on immunoSEQ multiplex PCR, and the TCRdb table lists in-frame clones only, not all of them. The table lists a few hundred thousand clones, about 89% of them singletons. Sequenced input: peripheral blood. All receptors come from a woman aged 40 to 50 who had recovered from COVID-19.

The gene calls are TRBV4-1 and TRBJ2-1, with 8 bases identical to TRBD2. Germline V gene sequence: CDR1 MGHRA, CDR2 YSYEKL. The trim removed 4 bases at V and 9 bases at J, leaving 11 bases unmatched. The CDR3 is made up of 15 amino acids. DNA for the CDR3: TGCGCCAGCAGCCCAACCGGGACTAGGATGATTGAGCAGTTCTTC. Translation: CASSPTGTRMIEQFF.

V gene TRBV18 combines with J gene TRBJ2-7, with TRBD2 as a possible D gene (6 bases). CDR1 and CDR2 from the germline V gene are KGHSH and LQKENI. V lost 3 bases, J lost 4 bases, and 19 bases lay in between. This CDR3 region has 16 residues. The CDR3 region has the DNA TGTGCCAGCTCACCTTCTAGCGCCACCGGAGGATACGAGCAGTACTTC. The encoded protein is CASSPSSATGGYEQYF.

This rearrangement joins TRBV7-9 to TRBJ2-3; 9 bases line up with TRBD1. Germline CDR1 and CDR2: SEHNR and FQNEAQ (reference sequence). The J segment lost 4 bases and the V segment lost 0 bases, leaving 5 bases of the junction unmatched. The CDR3 length is 16 residues. The CDR3 bases are TGTGCCAGCAGCTTAGCTGGGACAGGGAGTGCAGATACGCAGTATTTT. As protein: CASSLAGTGSADTQYF.

The genes are TRBV19 and TRBJ2-7, with D possibly TRBD2 on 6 matching bases. Germline CDR1 is LNHDA and CDR2 is SQIVND (reference sequence). The CDR3 consists of 15 residues. Trimming shortened V by 4 bases and J by 5 bases, and 18 bases separated the two germline ends. The CDR3 protein is CASSRVRETLDEQYF. The CDR3 DNA reads TGTGCCAGTAGTAGGGTCCGGGAGACACTAGACGAGCAGTACTTC.

The rearrangement joins TRBV10-3 to TRBJ2-5; D is perhaps TRBD1 (6 bases). Between the trimmed V and J ends, which lost 4 bases and 3 bases, there was a span of 15 bases. The CDR3 totals 15 residues. CDR1 ENHRY and CDR2 SYGVKD come from the germline V gene. The CDR3, as DNA: TGTGCCATCAGTGGGAACCGGGACACGGAAGAGACCCAGTACTTC. Protein: CAISGNRDTEETQYF.

V gene TRBV11-2 combines with J gene TRBJ2-7, with 8 bases lining up with TRBD2. J gave up 2 bases and V 4 bases, and 7 bases lay outside the gene matches. The CDR3 length is 15 residues. CDR1 and CDR2 from the germline V gene are SGHAT and FQNNGV. The chain's CDR3 is CASSYRLATAYEQYF. The CDR3 DNA reads as TGTGCCAGCAGCTACAGACTAGCGACCGCCTACGAGCAGTACTTC.

V usage is TRBV9 and J usage is TRBJ2-2, with 8 positions matching TRBD1. The CDR3 sequence is 16 residues long. V gave up 0 bases and J gave up 1 base; unmatched junction bases: 2. Per germline, CDR1 SGDLS and CDR2 YYNGEE. CDR3: CASSVGDRGNTGELFF. In nucleotides, the CDR3 is TGTGCCAGCAGCGTAGGAGACAGGGGGAACACCGGGGAGCTGTTTTTT.

The table lists this clone with a count of one. As DNA, the CDR3 is TGCAGCGTTGCGCCGGGAGCAGGGACTGAAGCTTTCTTT. Amino acid sequence: CSVAPGAGTEAFF. V gene TRBV29-1 combines with J gene TRBJ1-1, with D maybe TRBD1 (5 bases). Germline values: CDR1 SQVTM, CDR2 ANQGSEA. The CDR3 consists of 13 residues. Deletions cut 4 bases from V and 5 bases from J, with 14 bases between.

This clone has just a few counts. The CDR3 bases are TGCGCCAGCAGCCGAACGGGGGTGGGATCGTCCCGCGACGAGCAGTACTTC. Translated: CASSRTGVGSSRDEQYF. The chain couples TRBV4-1 to TRBJ2-7; D perhaps matches TRBD2 (6 bases). Germline lookup yields CDR1 MGHRA and CDR2 YSYEKL. Trimming removed 4 bases from V and 5 bases from J, with 24 bases in between. CDR3 size: 17 residues.

The V and J genes are TRBV18 and TRBJ2-1; 10 bases line up with TRBD2. Germline CDR1 is KGHSH and CDR2 is LQKENI. The CDR3 has 18 residues. Trimming removed 5 bases from V and 7 bases from J; junction bases left unmatched: 17. Here the CDR3 reads CASSRRPGGGLAQNEQFF. CDR3 nucleotides: TGTGCCAGCTCAAGGCGCCCCGGAGGGGGACTAGCGCAAAATGAGCAGTTCTTC.

The V call is TRBV6-6, the J call TRBJ2-1; 12 positions agree with TRBD1. Germline V lookup: CDR1 MNHNY, CDR2 SVGAGI (reference sequence). Germline trimming cut 7 bases from V and 8 bases from J; bases unmatched to any gene: 6. The CDR3 spans 14 residues. The CDR3 loop reads CASTGGQGAYEQFF. The CDR3 DNA is TGTGCCAGCACCGGGGGACAGGGGGCATATGAGCAGTTCTTC.

The rearrangement links TRBV5-6 to TRBJ1-6; 8 bases match TRBD1. This CDR3 has 15 residues. Per the germline V gene, CDR1 is SGHDT and CDR2 is YYEEEE. After removal of 4 bases from V and 10 bases from J, the junction contained 10 bases not matched to a gene. CDR3 in amino acids: CASSGTDRGPSPLHF. The CDR3, as DNA: TGTGCCAGCAGCGGGACCGACAGGGGACCATCACCCCTCCACTTT.

The genes are TRBV28 and TRBJ1-3; weak D call: TRBD1 (5 bases). The length of the CDR3 is 12 residues. The V and J ends lost 5 bases and 9 bases respectively, with 11 bases between them. Germline values: CDR1 MDHEN, CDR2 SYDVKM. The CDR3 DNA reads TGTGCCAGCAGTCAACAGGCCCGCACCATATATTTT. Amino acid sequence: CASSQQARTIYF.

The rearrangement uses TRBV6-4 and TRBJ2-7, with 7 nucleotides matching TRBD1. Germline lookup yields CDR1 MRHNA and CDR2 SNTAGT. Trimming took 7 bases from V and 3 from J; bases not matched to a gene: 15. The length of the CDR3 is 16 residues. CDR3 sequence reads: CASTRQGNRFHYEQYF. The DNA for the CDR3 is TGTGCCAGCACACGACAGGGAAACAGGTTTCACTACGAGCAGTACTTC.

This clone was counted a single time. V usage is TRBV6-5 and J usage is TRBJ2-7; 11 positions match TRBD2. Per the germline V gene, CDR1 is MNHEY and CDR2 is SVGAGI. The junction had 7 bases not matched to a gene; V was cut back by 4 bases and J by 2 bases. The CDR3 is made up of 16 amino acids. CDR3 nucleotides: TGTGCCAGCAGTTCCGGACTAGCGGGTGCCACCTACGAGCAGTACTTC. It is translated as CASSSGLAGATYEQYF.

The J gene is TRBJ1-1, the V gene TRBV7-3; D perhaps matches TRBD1 (5 bases). This CDR3 is 14 amino acids long. V lost 5 bases to trimming and J lost 1 base, with 11 bases between them. Germline V gene data show CDR1 as SGHTA and CDR2 as FQGTGA. The CDR3 spells CASSESGQNTEAFF. As DNA, the CDR3 is TGTGCCAGCAGCGAGTCAGGACAGAACACTGAAGCTTTCTTT.

The V gene is TRBV5-1, the J gene TRBJ2-4; 13 bases are shared with TRBD2. This CDR3 is 17 amino acids long. Germline loops: CDR1 SGHRS, CDR2 YFSETQ. With 4 bases clipped from V and 9 bases from J, the junction kept 13 bases outside the gene matches. The CDR3 sequence is CASSIGLAGDPPGIQYF. DNA for the CDR3: TGCGCCAGCAGCATAGGACTAGCGGGAGACCCCCCAGGCATTCAGTACTTC.

The chain recombines TRBV30 with TRBJ2-7; D might be TRBD1 (5 bases). The germline gives CDR1 GTSNPN, CDR2 SVGIG (reference sequence). Trimming pared 7 bases from V and 4 bases from J, leaving 14 bases between. This CDR3 contains 12 residues. The CDR3 bases are TGTGCCTACGACAGCCGGCCTTACGAGCAGTACTTC. It translates to CAYDSRPYEQYF.

The V call is TRBV28, the J call TRBJ1-2, with 8 bases aligning to TRBD1. With 5 bases clipped from V and 2 bases from J, the junction kept 7 bases outside the gene matches. The CDR3 extends over 15 amino acids. Germline loops: CDR1 MDHEN, CDR2 SYDVKM. The chain's CDR3 is CASSLRDRQNYGYTF. The DNA for the CDR3 is TGTGCCAGCAGTCTCCGGGACAGGCAGAACTATGGCTACACCTTC.